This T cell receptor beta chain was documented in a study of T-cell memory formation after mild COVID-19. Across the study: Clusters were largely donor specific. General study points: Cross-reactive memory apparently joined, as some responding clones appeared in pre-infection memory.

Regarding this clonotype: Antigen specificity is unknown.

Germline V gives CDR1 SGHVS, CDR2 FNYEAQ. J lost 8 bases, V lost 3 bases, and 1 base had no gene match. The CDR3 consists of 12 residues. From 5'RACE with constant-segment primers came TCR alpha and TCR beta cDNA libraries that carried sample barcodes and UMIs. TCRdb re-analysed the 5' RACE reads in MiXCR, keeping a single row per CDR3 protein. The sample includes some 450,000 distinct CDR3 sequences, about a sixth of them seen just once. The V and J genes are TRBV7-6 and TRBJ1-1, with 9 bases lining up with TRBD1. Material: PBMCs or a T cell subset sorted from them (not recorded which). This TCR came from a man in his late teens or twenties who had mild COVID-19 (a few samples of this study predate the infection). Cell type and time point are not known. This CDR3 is CASSFGQGEAFF. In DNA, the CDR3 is TGTGCCAGCAGCTTCGGACAGGGGGAAGCTTTCTTT.